The sequence of this TCR beta chain was determined in a study of CD8+ T cells in alopecia areata. The length of the CDR3 is 12 residues. From germline, CDR1 is SEHNR and CDR2 FQNEAQ (reference sequence). The germline V and J ends were trimmed by 6 bases and 6 bases, with 11 bases remaining between them. Treatment reported: oral pan-JAK inhibitor, 5-10 mg twice daily. Following extraction, RNA underwent reverse transcription to cDNA, which served as the sequencing template. Profiling relied on immunoSEQ multiplex PCR, and the TCRdb table lists in-frame clones only, not all of them. The data contain approximately 280,000 clones, about 62% of them singletons.

The V and J genes are TRBV7-9 and TRBJ1-1; no reliable D call. Sequencing used CD4+ T cells sorted from blood, obtained at week 24, from a patient treated with tofacitinib. This receptor was taken from a human donor with alopecia areata. CDR3 nucleotide sequence: TGTGCCAGCAGTTTTGAGGGCGCTGAAGCTTTCTTT. Protein product: CASSFEGAEAFF.